The sample holds a few counts of the clone carrying this TCR beta chain. This sample stems from a study of OX40 agonist ivuxolimab in advanced cancers. Study as a whole: Ivuxolimab is an agonistic anti-OX40 (CD134) antibody, and patients were treated with it.

Germline-derived CDR1 and CDR2 are MGHDK and SYGVNS. V lost 3 bases and J lost 4, with 9 bases in between. The CDR3 has 13 residues. TCRdb's table, derived via immunoSEQ multiplex PCR, lists solely in-frame clones and lacks some. Of around 79,000 clones listed, around nine tenths were seen once; the top ten hold about 2.5%. The specimen was CD4+ or CD8+ T cells sorted from blood, collected in a trial of the OX40 agonist ivuxolimab. This TCR came from an adult with an advanced solid tumor such as melanoma, head and neck, liver or kidney cancer. The genes are TRBV25-1 and TRBJ1-2, with D possibly matching TRBD1 (5 bases). The CDR3 spells CASSDLGVYGYTF. The CDR3 DNA is TGTGCCAGCAGTGATCTGGGGGTCTATGGCTACACCTTC.